Detailed here is one T cell receptor (beta chain). Its antigen is as yet unknown. 60 Vbeta and 13 Jbeta primers were used in PCR. TCRdb's table, derived via immunoSEQ multiplex PCR, lists solely in-frame clones and lacks some. The sample's table shows some 110,000 clones. The data were taken from a study of cytomegalovirus exposure and HLA in healthy donors. Study summary: About 80 million unique TCRs from HLA-typed donors were held in an early data release.

Regarding the study as a whole: Testing in vitro showed three CMV-associated chains specific for CMV antigens.

The length of the CDR3 is 13 residues. With V trimmed by 4 bases and J by 5 bases, 6 bases remained unmatched. CDR1 is SGHNT and CDR2 is YYREEE in the germline V gene (reference sequence). This rearrangement joins TRBV5-4 to TRBJ2-7; 7 bases fit TRBD1. The sample comprised PBMCs. The source is a man aged 25 to 45 in good health and CMV-seronegative. CDR3 sequence (DNA): TGTGCCAGCAGCACCGATCAGGGGGACGAGCAGTACTTC. Residues: CASSTDQGDEQYF.